Detailed here is one T cell receptor beta chain. The data are from a study of blood T cell repertoires in COVID-19. CDR3 length equals 13 residues. The germline CDR1 and CDR2 sequences are SGHRS and YFSETQ. The ends were cut back, 7 bases at V and 6 bases at J, with 14 bases in the middle. Per the study methods: Nucleated cell number was recorded as an estimate derived from reference gene primer amplification. The assay was immunoSEQ multiplex PCR, and TCRdb's table has in-frame clones only and misses some. That table furnishes V, J and clone size, whereas the DNA furnished D and trimming. The table records roughly 220,000 clones, approximately 90% of them present only once.

V gene TRBV5-1 combines with J gene TRBJ2-1, with a tentative D call TRBD2 (6 bases). Material: peripheral blood. The sequence derives from an older man with acute or convalescent COVID-19. As DNA, the CDR3 is TGCGCCAGCGCCAATACCGGGGGCAATGAGCAGTTCTTC. This sequence encodes CASANTGGNEQFF.